This is a list of T cell receptor beta chains from one sample in a study of OX40 agonist ivuxolimab in advanced cancers. The protocol was immunoSEQ multiplex PCR, while the TCRdb copy is restricted to in-frame clones and leaves out a portion. Of more than 65,000 clones detected, roughly 80% appear once; the ten largest clones hold over 2%. Sample: CD4+ or CD8+ T cells sorted from blood, taken in a trial of the OX40 agonist ivuxolimab. The receptors shown here come from an adult with an advanced solid tumor such as melanoma, head and neck, liver or kidney cancer. The CDR3 runs from the conserved cysteine through the conserved F or W. The D gene is left open where the match is weak. A row's size may be missing; if present it is once, few, many or a size class.

J gene: TRBJ2-5
V gene: TRBV19
D gene: TRBD2
clone size: .
CDR3 protein: CASQTSGRGGETQYF
CDR3 DNA: TGTGCCAGCCAGACTAGCGGGAGAGGAGGTGAGACCCAGTACTTC

J gene: TRBJ2-3
V gene: TRBV9
D gene: .
clone size: few
CDR3 protein: CASSGGRSRGDTQYF
CDR3 DNA: TGTGCCAGCAGCGGGGGACGTAGCCGCGGAGATACGCAGTATTTT

J gene: TRBJ2-1
V gene: TRBV9
D gene: .
clone size: .
CDR3 protein: CASSVDRRRVPPDEQFF
CDR3 DNA: TGTGCCAGCAGCGTAGATAGGCGGCGGGTCCCTCCCGATGAGCAGTTCTTC

J gene: TRBJ2-2
V gene: TRBV19
D gene: .
clone size: .
CDR3 protein: CASSPQGKNTGELFF
CDR3 DNA: TGTGCCAGTAGTCCGCAAGGGAAAAACACCGGGGAGCTGTTTTTT

J gene: TRBJ1-3
V gene: TRBV4-2
D gene: TRBD1
clone size: .
CDR3 protein: CASSSGQASSGNTIYF
CDR3 DNA: TGTGCCAGCAGCTCGGGACAGGCCAGCTCTGGAAACACCATATATTTT

J gene: TRBJ2-7
V gene: TRBV27
D gene: .
clone size: .
CDR3 protein: CASKLNGFSYEQYF
CDR3 DNA: TGTGCCAGCAAACTTAACGGGTTCTCCTACGAGCAGTACTTC

J gene: TRBJ1-2
V gene: TRBV7-3
D gene: TRBD1
clone size: .
CDR3 protein: CASSLRPRDRGRGGYTF
CDR3 DNA: TGTGCCAGCAGCTTACGTCCCCGGGACAGGGGGCGCGGAGGCTACACCTTC

J gene: TRBJ1-4
V gene: TRBV2
D gene: TRBD1
clone size: few
CDR3 protein: CASSDLSWTGEEKLFF
CDR3 DNA: TGTGCCAGCAGTGATCTATCCTGGACAGGGGAGGAGAAACTGTTTTTT

J gene: TRBJ1-1
V gene: TRBV29-1
D gene: TRBD1
clone size: .
CDR3 protein: CSSLDRGVVAFF
CDR3 DNA: TGCAGCAGCCTCGACAGGGGAGTGGTAGCTTTCTTT

J gene: TRBJ1-5
V gene: TRBV7-9
D gene: .
clone size: .
CDR3 protein: CASSSVREGQSSNQPQHF
CDR3 DNA: TGTGCCAGCAGCTCGGTCAGGGAAGGGCAAAGTAGCAATCAGCCCCAGCATTTT

J gene: TRBJ1-3
V gene: TRBV5-1
D gene: .
clone size: many
CDR3 protein: CASSREGSSGNTIYF
CDR3 DNA: TGCGCCAGCAGTCGTGAGGGGTCCTCTGGAAACACCATATATTTT

J gene: TRBJ2-7
V gene: TRBV7-3
D gene: TRBD2
clone size: .
CDR3 protein: CASSQTHGTSGEQYF
CDR3 DNA: TGTGCCAGCAGCCAAACCCACGGGACTAGCGGAGAGCAGTACTTC

J gene: TRBJ1-6
V gene: TRBV11-2
D gene: TRBD1
clone size: .
CDR3 protein: CASSAPRDRGAPLHF
CDR3 DNA: TGTGCCAGCAGCGCCCCCCGGGACAGGGGTGCACCCCTCCACTTT

J gene: TRBJ2-7
V gene: TRBV19
D gene: .
clone size: .
CDR3 protein: CASSIDAEQQYF
CDR3 DNA: TGTGCCAGTAGTATTGACGCCGAGCAGCAGTACTTC

J gene: TRBJ2-7
V gene: TRBV7-2
D gene: TRBD2
clone size: .
CDR3 protein: CASSLGLAGTYEQYF
CDR3 DNA: TGTGCCAGCAGCTTAGGACTAGCGGGTACCTACGAGCAGTACTTC

J gene: TRBJ1-2
V gene: TRBV11-3
D gene: .
clone size: once
CDR3 protein: CASSPRGTDGYTF
CDR3 DNA: TGTGCCAGCAGCCCCCGCGGGACGGATGGCTACACCTTC

J gene: TRBJ2-7
V gene: TRBV19
D gene: .
clone size: .
CDR3 protein: CASRMERASYEQYF
CDR3 DNA: TGTGCCAGTAGAATGGAGAGGGCCTCCTACGAGCAGTACTTC

J gene: TRBJ2-1
V gene: TRBV6-5
D gene: .
clone size: .
CDR3 protein: CATRTYNEQFF
CDR3 DNA: TGTGCCACCCGGACCTACAATGAGCAGTTCTTC

J gene: TRBJ2-5
V gene: TRBV9
D gene: .
clone size: .
CDR3 protein: CASSPGTQTTETQYF
CDR3 DNA: TGTGCCAGCAGCCCAGGGACCCAAACAACGGAGACCCAGTACTTC

J gene: TRBJ1-5
V gene: TRBV7-9
D gene: .
clone size: .
CDR3 protein: CASSLASGDQPQHF
CDR3 DNA: TGTGCCAGCAGCTTAGCGTCCGGGGATCAGCCCCAGCATTTT

J gene: TRBJ2-1
V gene: TRBV11-2
D gene: .
clone size: .
CDR3 protein: CASTPTRSGTYNEQFF
CDR3 DNA: TGTGCCAGCACCCCCACACGGAGCGGCACCTACAATGAGCAGTTCTTC

J gene: TRBJ1-2
V gene: TRBV30
D gene: TRBD1
clone size: .
CDR3 protein: CAWSVLRGQGVSGYTF
CDR3 DNA: TGTGCCTGGAGTGTACTCAGGGGACAGGGAGTTTCTGGCTACACCTTC

J gene: TRBJ1-2
V gene: TRBV6-6
D gene: TRBD1
clone size: .
CDR3 protein: CASSPDRVYGYTF
CDR3 DNA: TGTGCCAGCAGTCCGGACAGGGTCTATGGCTACACCTTC

J gene: TRBJ1-3
V gene: TRBV11-3
D gene: .
clone size: .
CDR3 protein: CASSFRRGGGNTIYF
CDR3 DNA: TGTGCCAGCAGCTTCCGTCGAGGTGGTGGAAACACCATATATTTT